The 9 T cell receptor beta chains below all came from one sample that was sequenced in a study of T cells in Graves' hyperthyroidism and ophthalmopathy (dated by TCRdb to between 2017 and 2020). Libraries were constructed by multiplex PCR. Sequencing took place on an Illumina HiSeq 2000. The TCR beta CDR3 regions were amplified from the RNA transcripts. A first-round RT-PCR of the TCR CDR3 used the HTBI primer set with the Qiagen OneStep RT-PCR kit. TCRdb reprocessed the public reads (quality trimming at Q25 with fastp, clone calling with MiXCR) and kept in-frame beta chains. Each entry merges the rows of one CDR3 protein and shows their most common DNA and genes. The sample data list approximately 420,000 distinct CDR3 sequences, and about 15% of these were observed just once. Approximately 32% of the sample lies in the top ten. The material sequenced was blood. The receptor source for this set is a woman in her twenties or thirties with Graves' hyperthyroidism.

J is TRBJ2-3 and V is TRBV4-1; no clear D gene. This CDR3 contains 15 residues. Germline CDR1 reads MGHRA; CDR2 reads YSYEKL. Trimming took off 0 bases at V and 2 bases at J, with 9 bases between the two ends. The CDR3 loop reads CASSQDSPLTDTQYF. DNA for the CDR3: TGCGCCAGCAGCCAAGATAGTCCACTCACAGATACGCAGTATTTT.

The chain couples TRBV27 to TRBJ2-6, with 9 bases lining up with TRBD1. The trim removed 5 bases at V and 7 bases at J, leaving 9 bases unmatched. Germline CDR1 and CDR2: MNHEY and SMNVEV (reference sequence). The CDR3 is 16 residues long. The CDR3 here is CASSPTGTGLANVLTF. CDR3 DNA sequence: TGTGCCAGCAGTCCCACCGGGACAGGGTTAGCCAACGTCCTGACTTTC.

The CDR3 DNA follows: TGCGCCAGCAGTCCGGCGCCGGGACAAGGCAATCAGCCCCAGCATTTT. Protein: CASSPAPGQGNQPQHF. The chain recombines TRBV4-1 with TRBJ1-5, with D possibly matching TRBD1 (6 bases). The germline gives CDR1 MGHRA, CDR2 YSYEKL. The CDR3 is 16 residues long. With 6 bases removed from V and 2 bases from J, the gap between germline ends came to 17 bases.

This clonotype was seen many times. The chain recombines TRBV2 with TRBJ2-2; 10 bases fit TRBD1. Unmatched junction bases numbered 7, after V lost 6 bases and J lost 3 bases. Germline V gene sequence: CDR1 SNHLY, CDR2 FYNNEI. The length of the CDR3 is 16 residues. The CDR3 spells CASRRTGGGDTGELFF. DNA for the CDR3: TGTGCCAGCAGGAGGACAGGGGGGGGTGACACCGGGGAGCTGTTTTTT.

This clonotype was observed once. An end of the junction differs from the germline gene, which may be a read error. This chain uses TRBV24-1 with TRBJ1-1; no firm D call. The CDR3 consists of 12 residues. Looked up from germline, CDR1 is KGHDR and CDR2 is SFDVKD. The CDR3, as DNA: TGTGCCACCAATGATTCGGGAACTGAAGCTTTCTTT. As protein: CATNDSGTEAFF.

This clonotype was detected a few times. This rearrangement joins TRBV4-1 to TRBJ1-1; D is ambiguous. Looked up from germline, CDR1 is MGHRA and CDR2 is YSYEKL. Deletions cut 6 bases from V and 1 base from J, with 3 bases between. This CDR3 spans 11 amino acids. The CDR3 DNA sequence: TGCGCCAGCAGACCGAACACTGAAGCTTTCTTT. This gives the protein CASRPNTEAFF.

This clonotype was counted ten times or more. The J gene is TRBJ2-2, the V gene TRBV4-1; weak D call: TRBD1 (6 bases). The CDR3 contains 14 residues. Trimming stripped 6 bases from V and 9 bases from J, with 17 bases between. Germline V gives CDR1 MGHRA, CDR2 YSYEKL. The CDR3 sequence is CASRDTGNTRELFF. Written as DNA, the CDR3 is TGCGCCAGCAGGGATACAGGGAACACGAGGGAGCTGTTTTTT.

Ten or more counts support this clonotype. The V gene is TRBV6-1, the J gene TRBJ1-1; 10 bases match TRBD1. The V gene's germline CDR1 is MNHNS and CDR2 SASEGT. J lost 5 bases, V lost 6 bases, and 9 bases had no gene match. The CDR3 loop spans 15 amino acids. The CDR3 spells CASRPRQGAPTEAFF. CDR3 in DNA: TGTGCCAGCAGACCGAGACAGGGGGCGCCTACTGAAGCTTTCTTT.

There are many counts of this clonotype. The chain employs TRBV7-8 and TRBJ2-7; 10 nucleotides line up with TRBD1. The CDR3 contains 17 residues. The germline V gene encodes CDR1 SGHVS and CDR2 FQNEAQ. V lost 6 bases, J lost 4 bases, and 15 bases stayed unmatched. The CDR3 coding sequence is TGTGCCAGCAGGGAACCATTGACAGGGGGCTCCCCTTACGAGCAGTACTTC. Its translation is CASREPLTGGSPYEQYF. The full variable domain, completed using reference TRBV7-8 and TRBJ2-7, is GAGVSQSPRYKVAKRGQDVALRCDPISGHVSLFWYQQALGQGPEFLTYFQNEAQLDKSGLPSDRFFAERPEGSVSTLKIQRTQQEDSAVYLCASREPLTGGSPYEQYFGPGTRLTVT.